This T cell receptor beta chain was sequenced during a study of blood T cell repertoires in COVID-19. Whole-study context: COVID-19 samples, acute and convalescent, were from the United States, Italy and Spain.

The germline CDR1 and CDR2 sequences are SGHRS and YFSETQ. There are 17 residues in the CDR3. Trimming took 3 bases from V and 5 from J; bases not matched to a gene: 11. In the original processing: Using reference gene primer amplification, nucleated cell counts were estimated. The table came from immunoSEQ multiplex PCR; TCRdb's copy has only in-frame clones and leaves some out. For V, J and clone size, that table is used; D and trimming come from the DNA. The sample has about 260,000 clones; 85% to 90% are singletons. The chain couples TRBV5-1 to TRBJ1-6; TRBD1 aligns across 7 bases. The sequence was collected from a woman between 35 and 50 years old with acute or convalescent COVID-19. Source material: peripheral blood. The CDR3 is CASSSPDRVGHNSPLHF. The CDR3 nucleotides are TGCGCCAGCAGCTCACCAGACAGGGTCGGGCATAATTCACCCCTCCACTTT. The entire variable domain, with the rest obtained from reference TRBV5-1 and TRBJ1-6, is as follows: KAGVTQTPRYLIKTRGQQVTLSCSPISGHRSVSWYQQTPGQGLQFLFEYFSETQRNKGNFPGRFSGRQFSNSRSEMNVSTLELGDSALYLCASSSPDRVGHNSPLHFGNGTRLTVT.